The 13 T cell receptor beta chains below all came from one sample that was sequenced in a study of early T cells in non-severe SARS-CoV-2 infection. Each CDR3 protein gets one entry after TCRdb re-called the 5' RACE reads with MiXCR. The sample lists about 83,000 distinct CDR3 sequences, around 9.3% seen once, with 8% to 10% in the top ten. The input for sequencing was whole blood, taken at baseline. The receptors originated from an adult who was a healthcare worker with PCR-confirmed SARS-CoV-2 infection or an uninfected control (not recorded which).

This clonotype was detected ten times or more. The rearrangement links TRBV5-1 to TRBJ2-1; D possibly corresponds to TRBD1 (5 bases). The germline V gene has CDR1 SGHRS and CDR2 YFSETQ. This CDR3 region has 14 residues. With 5 bases removed from V and 2 bases from J, the gap between germline ends came to 11 bases. The chain's CDR3 is CASSPLGPYNEQFF. CDR3 DNA sequence: TGCGCCAGCAGTCCGTTGGGGCCCTACAATGAGCAGTTCTTC.

This clonotype has a handful of counts. The V and J genes are TRBV14 and TRBJ2-1, with D unresolved. The length of the CDR3 is 11 residues. V was pared by 3 bases and J by 12 bases, with 9 bases between. Germline loops: CDR1 SGHDN, CDR2 FVKESK. CDR3 region: CASSQGYRQFF. DNA for the CDR3: TGTGCCAGCAGCCAGGGGTATAGGCAGTTCTTC.

Only a few counts were recorded for this clonotype. The chain couples TRBV7-9 to TRBJ1-2; D is possibly TRBD1 (5 bases). V shed 5 bases and J shed 6 bases, with 13 bases lying between them. Germline values: CDR1 SEHNR, CDR2 FQNEAQ (reference sequence). The CDR3 has 13 residues. CDR3 sequence reads: CASSRRETDGYTF. The CDR3 DNA follows: TGTGCCAGCAGCCGCAGGGAGACCGATGGCTACACCTTC.

The chain recombines TRBV15 with TRBJ2-5, with TRBD2 matching 8 bases. CDR1 LNHNV and CDR2 YYDKDF come from the germline V gene (reference sequence). This CDR3 has 14 amino acids. V shed 4 bases, J shed 2 bases, and the junction held 3 bases outside the gene matches. As DNA, the CDR3 is TGTGCCACCAGCAACCGACTAGCGCAAGAGACCCAGTACTTC. Translating gives CATSNRLAQETQYF.

The sample holds many counts of this clonotype. V and J are TRBV9 and TRBJ2-1; D unresolved. Germline V gives CDR1 SGDLS, CDR2 YYNGEE. The V gene lost 2 bases and the J gene lost 0 bases, with 12 bases spanning the gap. The CDR3 spans 16 residues. This CDR3 is CASSVSVDSSYNEQFF. The CDR3 DNA reads TGTGCCAGCAGCGTGAGCGTGGATAGCTCCTACAATGAGCAGTTCTTC.

This chain uses TRBV5-5 with TRBJ2-2, with 7 bases aligning to TRBD1. The CDR3 consists of 15 residues. Germline V gives CDR1 SGHKS, CDR2 YYEKEE (reference sequence). Germline trimming cut 1 base from V and 6 bases from J; bases unmatched to any gene: 6. The CDR3 nucleotides are TGTGCCAGCAGCTTGCCTGGGACAGTTCCCGGGGAGCTGTTTTTT. Amino acids: CASSLPGTVPGELFF. Complete variable domain (other parts from reference TRBV5-5 and TRBJ2-2): DAGVTQSPTHLIKTRGQQVTLRCSPISGHKSVSWYQQVLGQGPQFIFQYYEKEERGRGNFPDRFSARQFPNYSSELNVNALLLGDSALYLCASSLPGTVPGELFFGEGSRLTVL.

In its sample, this clonotype was seen a few times. The CDR3 protein is CASSESGRTQYF. CDR3 nucleotides: TGTGCCAGCAGTGAAAGCGGGCGTACGCAGTATTTT. The chain joins TRBV12-3 or TRBV12-4 to TRBJ2-3, with a weak D call TRBD2 (6 bases). CDR3 length: 12 residues. The germline V and J ends were trimmed by 5 bases and 8 bases, with 11 bases remaining between them.

V is TRBV28 and J is TRBJ2-1; 7 bases match TRBD1. Per the germline V gene, CDR1 is MDHEN and CDR2 is SYDVKM. CDR3 size: 16 residues. The J segment lost 4 bases and the V segment lost 3 bases, leaving 9 bases of the junction unmatched. CDR3 protein: CASSLRGQWAYNEQFF. The CDR3 nucleotides read TGTGCCAGCAGTTTGAGGGGGCAGTGGGCTTACAATGAGCAGTTCTTC.

This clonotype was detected a few times. The V call is TRBV30, the J call TRBJ2-7; no definite D call. Looked up from germline, CDR1 is GTSNPN and CDR2 is SVGIG (reference sequence). Trimming left V 1 base short and J 0 bases short, with 7 bases between. This CDR3 spans 13 amino acids. DNA of the CDR3: TGTGCCTGGAGTGCAGGATACTCCTACGAGCAGTACTTC. Protein sequence: CAWSAGYSYEQYF.

This clonotype was recorded many times. V and J are TRBV30 and TRBJ1-2; 8 bases match TRBD1. J gave up 8 bases and V 1 base, and 6 bases lay outside the gene matches. The V gene's germline CDR1 is GTSNPN and CDR2 SVGIG (reference sequence). This CDR3 is 13 amino acids long. As DNA, the CDR3 is TGTGCCTGGAGTGCCGACAGGGGAATGGGCTACACCTTC. It is translated as CAWSADRGMGYTF.

This clonotype was counted between two and nine times. The gene calls are TRBV10-3 and TRBJ2-3, with TRBD2 matching 9 bases. This CDR3 comprises 16 residues. V shed 1 base, J shed 4 bases, and the junction held 6 bases outside the gene matches. From germline, CDR1 is ENHRY and CDR2 SYGVKD. CDR3 coding DNA: TGTGCCATCAGTGAGTTAGGAGCGGGAGGAGCAGATACGCAGTATTTT. Its protein is CAISELGAGGADTQYF.

In its sample, this clonotype was seen a few times. The genes are TRBV7-2 and TRBJ1-2; D is undetermined. Germline CDR1 and CDR2: SGHTA and FQGNSA. CDR3 length equals 13 residues. Trimming stripped 2 bases from V and 2 bases from J, with 6 bases between. The CDR3 coding sequence is TGTGCCAGCAGCTTAAGCCTCAACTATGGCTACACCTTC. As protein: CASSLSLNYGYTF.

This chain uses TRBV5-1 with TRBJ2-7; D could derive from TRBD1 or TRBD2 (5 bases each). Deletions cut 3 bases from V and 1 base from J, with 11 bases between. This CDR3 spans 14 amino acids. The germline V gene has CDR1 SGHRS and CDR2 YFSETQ. The CDR3 DNA sequence: TGCGCCAGCAGCTGGGGCGGAGGATCCTACGAGCAGTACTTC. Translated: CASSWGGGSYEQYF. The variable domain in full, completed from reference TRBV5-1 and TRBJ2-7, reads KAGVTQTPRYLIKTRGQQVTLSCSPISGHRSVSWYQQTPGQGLQFLFEYFSETQRNKGNFPGRFSGRQFSNSRSEMNVSTLELGDSALYLCASSWGGGSYEQYFGPGTRLTVT.